These T cell receptor beta chains were read from a single sample in a study of shared clonotypes between healthy human individuals. The repertoire was sequenced with immunoSEQ multiplex PCR; TCRdb's copy has only in-frame clones and lacks some. Of around 600,000 clones listed, roughly 95% are singletons. The sample comprised naive CD8+ T cells sorted from blood. These receptors came from a woman in her thirties in good health. Each CDR3 is given with its conserved first and last residue. A D gene is named only where the DNA matches it firmly. Size is stated for part of the rows, as once, few or many counts, or as a class when the clone is expanded.

CDR3 DNA | CDR3 protein | J gene | V gene | D gene | clone size
TGCGCCAGCAGCCAAGACGAGGAGGTAGGCTCCTACGAGCAGTACTTC | CASSQDEEVGSYEQYF | TRBJ2-7 | TRBV4-1 | - | -
TGTGCCAGTACCCATCGCGGGGTCAATCAGCCCCAGCATTTT | CASTHRGVNQPQHF | TRBJ1-5 | TRBV19 | - | -
TGTGCCAGTAGTGACCCGACAGGGGGCGCTTGGTACAATGAGCAGTTCTTC | CASSDPTGGAWYNEQFF | TRBJ2-1 | TRBV19 | TRBD1 | once
TGTGCCAGCAGCTTAGGGACACTCCCTAGCACAGATACGCAGTATTTT | CASSLGTLPSTDTQYF | TRBJ2-3 | TRBV7-9 | - | -
TGTGCCAGTCAGCGGGACTCCACTTGGGAGCCCCAGCATTTT | CASQRDSTWEPQHF | TRBJ1-5 | TRBV19 | - | few
TGTGCCAGCACGGACAGTGACACTGAAGCTTTCTTT | CASTDSDTEAFF | TRBJ1-1 | TRBV28 | - | -
TGTGCCAGCAGCTACCACCCGGACAGCTTGAACACTGAAGCTTTCTTT | CASSYHPDSLNTEAFF | TRBJ1-1 | TRBV7-9 | - | -
TGTGCCAGCAGTTACGGGACTAGCGGTTACAATGAGCAGTTCTTC | CASSYGTSGYNEQFF | TRBJ2-1 | TRBV6-5 | TRBD2 | -
TGTGCCAGCAGCGATAGGACAGGAGAGCTACCCTACGAGCAGTACTTC | CASSDRTGELPYEQYF | TRBJ2-7 | TRBV11-2 | TRBD1 | -
TGTGCCAGTAGCCCCGGGCGGGGGGGGCTAGATACGCAGTATTTT | CASSPGRGGLDTQYF | TRBJ2-3 | TRBV19 | TRBD2 | -
TGTGCCAGCAGCCCTCCCTCGGGAGAATTGCGGGAGCAGTACTTC | CASSPPSGELREQYF | TRBJ2-7 | TRBV4-2 | - | -